The sequence of this T cell receptor beta chain was determined in a study of T cells after yellow fever vaccination. In the study overall: It was SMART-Seq v4 Ultra Low Input that prepared the fractions with low cell numbers. Study-wide points: Detected again after the booster were most primary-vaccination clones, at 96% CD4 and 88% CD8. The secondary response peaked faster, at day 5 versus 15, but was weaker.

Per germline, CDR1 DFQATT and CDR2 SNEGSKA (reference sequence). V was shortened by 0 bases and J by 4 bases, with 8 bases between the two germline ends. The CDR3 extends over 13 amino acids. Points on this clonotype: Its target is not known.

TCR cDNA, made by 5'RACE template switching, carried an added universal primer site and UMIs. TCRdb called the 5' RACE reads again in MiXCR, with one record for every CDR3 protein. The top ten hold about 40% of the sample, which has some 120,000 distinct CDR3 sequences, approximately 16% seen once. The starting material was CD8+ T cells sorted from PBMCs, obtained 5 days after the yellow fever booster vaccination. The clonotype comes from a man in his late teens or twenties who received the YFV17D yellow fever vaccine. The V and J genes are TRBV20-1 and TRBJ2-3, with D unresolved. DNA for the CDR3: TGCAGTGCTAGAGATCTGACGGCAGATACGCAGTATTTT. It codes for CSARDLTADTQYF.